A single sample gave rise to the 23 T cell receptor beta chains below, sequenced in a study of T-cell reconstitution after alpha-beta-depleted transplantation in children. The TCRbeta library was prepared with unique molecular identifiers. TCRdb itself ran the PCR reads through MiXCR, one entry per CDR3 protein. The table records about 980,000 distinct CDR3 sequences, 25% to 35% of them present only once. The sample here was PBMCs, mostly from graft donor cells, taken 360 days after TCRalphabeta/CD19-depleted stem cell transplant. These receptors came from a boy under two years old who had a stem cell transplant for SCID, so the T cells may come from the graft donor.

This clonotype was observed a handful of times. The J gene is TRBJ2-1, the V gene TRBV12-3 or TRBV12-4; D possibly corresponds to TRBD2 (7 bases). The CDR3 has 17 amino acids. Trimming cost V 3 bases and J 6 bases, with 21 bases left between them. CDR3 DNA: TGTGCCAGCAGTTTTTGTGGGGGGGCGAATCTATGCAATGAGCAGTTCTTC. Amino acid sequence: CASSFCGGANLCNEQFF.

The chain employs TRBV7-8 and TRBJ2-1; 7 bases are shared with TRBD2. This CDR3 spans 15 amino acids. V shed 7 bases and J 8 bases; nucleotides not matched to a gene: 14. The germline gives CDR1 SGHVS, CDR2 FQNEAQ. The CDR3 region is CASTPTRLARDEQFF. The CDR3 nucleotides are TGTGCCAGCACCCCGACAAGACTAGCCCGCGATGAGCAGTTCTTC.

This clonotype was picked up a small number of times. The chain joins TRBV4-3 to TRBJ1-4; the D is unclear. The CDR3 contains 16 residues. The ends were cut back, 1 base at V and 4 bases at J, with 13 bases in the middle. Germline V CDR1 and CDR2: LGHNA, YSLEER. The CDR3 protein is CASSQGPNRDNEKLFF. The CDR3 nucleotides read TGCGCCAGCAGCCAAGGTCCGAACAGAGATAATGAAAAACTGTTTTTT.

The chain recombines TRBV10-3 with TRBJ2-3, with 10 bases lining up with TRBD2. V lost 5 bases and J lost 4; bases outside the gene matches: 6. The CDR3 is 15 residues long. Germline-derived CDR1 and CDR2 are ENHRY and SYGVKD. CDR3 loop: CAISQRGGSPDTQYF. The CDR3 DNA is TGTGCCATCAGTCAGCGGGGGGGTTCCCCAGATACGCAGTATTTT.

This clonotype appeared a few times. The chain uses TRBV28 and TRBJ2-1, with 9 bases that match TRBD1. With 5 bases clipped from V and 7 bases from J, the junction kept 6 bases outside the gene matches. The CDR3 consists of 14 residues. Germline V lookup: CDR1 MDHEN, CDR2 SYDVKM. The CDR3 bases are TGTGCCAGCAGTGAGACAGGGGGTGAAAATGAGCAGTTCTTC. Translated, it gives CASSETGGENEQFF. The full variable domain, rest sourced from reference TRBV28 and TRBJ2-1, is DVKVTQSSRYLVKRTGEKVFLECVQDMDHENMFWYRQDPGLGLRLIYFSYDVKMKEKGDIPEGYSVSREKKERFSLILESASTNQTSMYLCASSETGGENEQFFGPGTRLTVL.

The CDR3 nucleotides read TGCGCCAGCAGCCAAGTGTGGACAGCAACTAATGAAAAACTGTTTTTT. Protein product: CASSQVWTATNEKLFF. This sequence joins TRBV4-3 and TRBJ1-4, with D possibly matching TRBD1 (6 bases). Germline CDR1 is LGHNA and CDR2 is YSLEER. The ends were cut back, 1 base at V and 0 bases at J, with 9 bases in the middle. There are 16 residues in the CDR3.

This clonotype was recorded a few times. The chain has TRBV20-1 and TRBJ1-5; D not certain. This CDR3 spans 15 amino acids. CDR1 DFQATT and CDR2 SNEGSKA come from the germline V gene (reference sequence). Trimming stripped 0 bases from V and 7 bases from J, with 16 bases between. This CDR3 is CSARDNGGVGQPQHF. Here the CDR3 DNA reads TGCAGTGCTAGAGATAATGGCGGCGTGGGCCAGCCCCAGCATTTT.

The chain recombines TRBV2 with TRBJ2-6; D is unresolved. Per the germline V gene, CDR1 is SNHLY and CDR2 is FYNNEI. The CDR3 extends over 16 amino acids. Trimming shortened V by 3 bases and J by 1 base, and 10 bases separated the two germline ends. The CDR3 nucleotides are TGTGCCAGCAGTGATTATCGCAGGTCTGGGGCCAACGTCCTGACTTTC. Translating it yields CASSDYRRSGANVLTF.

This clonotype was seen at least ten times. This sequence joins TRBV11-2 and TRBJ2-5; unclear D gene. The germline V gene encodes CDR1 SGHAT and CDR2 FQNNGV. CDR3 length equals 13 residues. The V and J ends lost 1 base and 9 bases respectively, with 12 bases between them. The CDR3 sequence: CASSLGDGLAQYF. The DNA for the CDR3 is TGTGCCAGCAGCTTAGGGGATGGCCTCGCCCAGTACTTC.

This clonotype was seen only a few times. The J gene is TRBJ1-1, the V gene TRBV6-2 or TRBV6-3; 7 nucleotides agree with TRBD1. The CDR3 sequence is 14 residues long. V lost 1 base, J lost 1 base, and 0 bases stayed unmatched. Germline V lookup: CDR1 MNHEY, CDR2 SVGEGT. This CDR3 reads CASSYWTGNTEAFF. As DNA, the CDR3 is TGTGCCAGCAGTTACTGGACAGGGAACACTGAAGCTTTCTTT.

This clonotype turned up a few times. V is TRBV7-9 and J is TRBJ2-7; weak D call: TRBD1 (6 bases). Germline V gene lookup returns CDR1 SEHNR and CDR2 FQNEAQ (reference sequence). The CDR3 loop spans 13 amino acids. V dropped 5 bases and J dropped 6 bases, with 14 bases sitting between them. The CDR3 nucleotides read TGTGCCAGCAGCCCCTCCACAGGGTTCGAGCAGTACTTC. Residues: CASSPSTGFEQYF.

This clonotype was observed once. In nucleotides, the CDR3 is TGTGCCAGCAGCCCCCCGGGACAGGGGGCTTACTCGAACACCGGGGAGCTGTTTTTT. This codes for CASSPPGQGAYSNTGELFF. The chain couples TRBV25-1 to TRBJ2-2, with 12 nucleotides matching TRBD1. The V and J ends lost 6 bases and 0 bases, in that order; junction bases with no gene match: 11. CDR3 length: 19 residues. From germline, CDR1 is MGHDK and CDR2 SYGVNS. The full variable domain, with the rest looked up from reference TRBV25-1 and TRBJ2-2, is EADIYQTPRYLVIGTGKKITLECSQTMGHDKMYWYQQDPGMELHLIHYSYGVNSTEKGDLSSESTVSRIRTEHFPLTLESARPSHTSQYLCASSPPGQGAYSNTGELFFGEGSRLTVL.

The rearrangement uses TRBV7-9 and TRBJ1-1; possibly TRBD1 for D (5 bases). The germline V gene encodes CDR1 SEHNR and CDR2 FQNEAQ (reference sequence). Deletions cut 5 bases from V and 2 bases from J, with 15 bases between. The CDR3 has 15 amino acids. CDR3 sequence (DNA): TGTGCCAGCAGCGCCGGGCACAGGAGCAACACTGAAGCTTTCTTT. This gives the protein CASSAGHRSNTEAFF. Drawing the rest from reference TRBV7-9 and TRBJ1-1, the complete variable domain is DTGVSQNPRHKITKRGQNVTFRCDPISEHNRLYWYRQTLGQGPEFLTYFQNEAQLEKSRLLSDRFSAERPKGSFSTLEIQRTEQGDSAMYLCASSAGHRSNTEAFFGQGTRLTVV.

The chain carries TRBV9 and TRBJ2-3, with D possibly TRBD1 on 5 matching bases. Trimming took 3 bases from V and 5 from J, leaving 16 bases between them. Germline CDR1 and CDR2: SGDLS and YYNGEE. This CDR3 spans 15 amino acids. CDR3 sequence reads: CASSEMATEGDTQYF. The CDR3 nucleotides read TGTGCCAGCAGCGAGATGGCGACAGAAGGAGATACGCAGTATTTT.

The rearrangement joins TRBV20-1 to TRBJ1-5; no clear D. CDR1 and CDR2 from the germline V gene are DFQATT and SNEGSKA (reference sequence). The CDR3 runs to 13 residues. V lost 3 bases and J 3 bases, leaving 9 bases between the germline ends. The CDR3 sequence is CSARALFNQPQHF. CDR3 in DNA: TGCAGTGCTAGGGCCCTCTTCAATCAGCCCCAGCATTTT.

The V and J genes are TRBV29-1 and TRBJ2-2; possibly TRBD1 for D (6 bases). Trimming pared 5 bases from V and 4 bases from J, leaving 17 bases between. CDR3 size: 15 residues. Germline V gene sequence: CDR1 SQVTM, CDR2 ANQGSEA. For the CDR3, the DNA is TGCAGCGTTAGATCCGGAACAGGGAGCACCGGGGAGCTGTTTTTT. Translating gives CSVRSGTGSTGELFF.

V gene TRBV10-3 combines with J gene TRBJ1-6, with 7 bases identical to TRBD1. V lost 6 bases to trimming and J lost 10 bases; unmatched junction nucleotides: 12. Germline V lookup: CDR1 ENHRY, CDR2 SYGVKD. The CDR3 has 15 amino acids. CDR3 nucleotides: TGTGCCATCAGGGCCGACAGGGTTACTACCTCACCCCTCCACTTT. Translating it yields CAIRADRVTTSPLHF.

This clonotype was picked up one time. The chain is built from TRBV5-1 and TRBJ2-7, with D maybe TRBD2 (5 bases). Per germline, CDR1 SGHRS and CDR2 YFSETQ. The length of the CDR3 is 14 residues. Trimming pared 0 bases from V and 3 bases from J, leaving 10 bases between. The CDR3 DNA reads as TGCGCCAGCAGCTTGGCCGAGGGCCTCTACGAGCAGTACTTC. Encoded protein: CASSLAEGLYEQYF.

CDR3 protein: CASSLREGRNEQFF. The DNA of the CDR3 is TGTGCCAGCAGCTTAAGGGAGGGAAGGAATGAGCAGTTCTTC. The V call is TRBV11-2, the J call TRBJ2-1; 7 bases fit TRBD2. The CDR3 is made up of 14 amino acids. The germline CDR1 and CDR2 sequences are SGHAT and FQNNGV. V dropped 2 bases and J dropped 7; count of bases not matched to a gene: 5.

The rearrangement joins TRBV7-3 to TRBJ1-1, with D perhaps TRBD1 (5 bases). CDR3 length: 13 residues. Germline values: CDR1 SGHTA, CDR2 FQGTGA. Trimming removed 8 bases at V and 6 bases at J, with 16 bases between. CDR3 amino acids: CASSGGGNAEAFF. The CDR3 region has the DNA TGTGCCAGCTCGGGGGGAGGTAACGCTGAAGCTTTCTTT.

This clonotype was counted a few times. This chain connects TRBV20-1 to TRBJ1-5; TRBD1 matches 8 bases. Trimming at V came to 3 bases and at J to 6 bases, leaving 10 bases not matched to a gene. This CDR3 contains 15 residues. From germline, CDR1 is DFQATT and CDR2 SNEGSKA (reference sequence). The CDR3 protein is CSASVNRGSRQPQHF. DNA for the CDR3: TGCAGTGCTAGTGTAAACAGGGGGTCTCGTCAGCCCCAGCATTTT.

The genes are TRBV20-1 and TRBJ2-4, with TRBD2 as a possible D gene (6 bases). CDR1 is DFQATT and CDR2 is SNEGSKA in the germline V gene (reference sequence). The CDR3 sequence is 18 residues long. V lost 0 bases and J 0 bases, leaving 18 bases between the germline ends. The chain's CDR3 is CSARDRRLLALAKNIQYF. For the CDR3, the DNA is TGCAGTGCTAGAGATAGAAGACTTCTAGCGCTAGCCAAAAACATTCAGTACTTC.

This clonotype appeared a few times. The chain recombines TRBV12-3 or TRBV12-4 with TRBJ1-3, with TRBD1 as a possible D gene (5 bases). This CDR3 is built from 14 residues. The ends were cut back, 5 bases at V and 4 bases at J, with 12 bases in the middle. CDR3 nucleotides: TGTGCCAGCAGTAGTAGAGGGGTCGGAAACACCATATATTTT. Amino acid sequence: CASSSRGVGNTIYF.